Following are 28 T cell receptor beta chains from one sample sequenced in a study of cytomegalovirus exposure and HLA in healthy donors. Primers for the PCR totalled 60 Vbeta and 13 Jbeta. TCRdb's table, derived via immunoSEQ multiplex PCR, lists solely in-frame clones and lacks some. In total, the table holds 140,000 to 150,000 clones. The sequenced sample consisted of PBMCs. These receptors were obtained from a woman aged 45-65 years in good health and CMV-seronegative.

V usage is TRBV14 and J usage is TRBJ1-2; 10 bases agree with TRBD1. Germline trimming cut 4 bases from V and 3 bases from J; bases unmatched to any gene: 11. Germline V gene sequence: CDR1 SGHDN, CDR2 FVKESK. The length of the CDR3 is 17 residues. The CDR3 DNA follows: TGTGCCAGCAGCCGAGGGACAGGGGCGTTTCTTGACTATGGCTACACCTTC. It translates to CASSRGTGAFLDYGYTF.

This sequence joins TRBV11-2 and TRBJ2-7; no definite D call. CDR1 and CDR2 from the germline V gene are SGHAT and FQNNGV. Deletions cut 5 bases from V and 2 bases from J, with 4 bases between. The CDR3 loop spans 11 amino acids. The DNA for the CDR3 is TGTGCCAGCAGCGACACCTACGAGCAGTACTTC. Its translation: CASSDTYEQYF.

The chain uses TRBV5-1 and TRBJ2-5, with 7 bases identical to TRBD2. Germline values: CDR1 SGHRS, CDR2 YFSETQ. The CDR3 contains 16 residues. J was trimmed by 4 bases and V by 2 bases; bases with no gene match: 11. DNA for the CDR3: TGCGCCAGCAGCTTCGCGGGAGTCAGTAAAGGAGAGACCCAGTACTTC. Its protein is CASSFAGVSKGETQYF.

The CDR3 is CASSLVHGRQFF. The CDR3 DNA reads TGTGCCAGCAGTTTGGTCCACGGGAGGCAGTTCTTC. V usage is TRBV28 and J usage is TRBJ2-1; a possible D gene is TRBD2 (6 bases). Trimming left V 3 bases short and J 12 bases short, with 12 bases between. CDR1 MDHEN and CDR2 SYDVKM come from the germline V gene. The CDR3 loop spans 12 amino acids.

CDR3 protein: CAIRGGSGNTIYF. The CDR3 nucleotides read TGTGCCATCCGAGGGGGCTCTGGAAACACCATATATTTT. The V gene is TRBV10-3, the J gene TRBJ1-3; D may be TRBD1 (6 bases). The ends were cut back, 8 bases at V and 0 bases at J, with 8 bases in the middle. This CDR3 contains 13 residues. In germline, CDR1 is ENHRY, CDR2 SYGVKD.

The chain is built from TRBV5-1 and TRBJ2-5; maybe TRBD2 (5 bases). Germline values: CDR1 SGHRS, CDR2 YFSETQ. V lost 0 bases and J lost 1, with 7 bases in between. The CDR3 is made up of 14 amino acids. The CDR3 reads CASSLGLTQETQYF. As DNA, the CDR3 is TGCGCCAGCAGCTTGGGACTAACCCAAGAGACCCAGTACTTC. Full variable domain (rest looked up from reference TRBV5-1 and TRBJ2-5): KAGVTQTPRYLIKTRGQQVTLSCSPISGHRSVSWYQQTPGQGLQFLFEYFSETQRNKGNFPGRFSGRQFSNSRSEMNVSTLELGDSALYLCASSLGLTQETQYFGPGTRLLVL.

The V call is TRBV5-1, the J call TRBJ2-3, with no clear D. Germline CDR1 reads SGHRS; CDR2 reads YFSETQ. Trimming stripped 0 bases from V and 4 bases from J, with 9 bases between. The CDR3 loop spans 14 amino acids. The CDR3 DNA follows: TGCGCCAGCAGCTTGGAACAGTCCCCAGATACGCAGTATTTT. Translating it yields CASSLEQSPDTQYF.

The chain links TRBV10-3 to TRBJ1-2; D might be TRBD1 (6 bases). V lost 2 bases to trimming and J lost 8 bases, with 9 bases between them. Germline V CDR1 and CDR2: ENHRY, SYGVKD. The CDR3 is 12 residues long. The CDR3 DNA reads TGTGCCATCAGTGAGACAGGGACGGGCTACACCTTC. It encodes CAISETGTGYTF.

The CDR3 reads CASGPRDNLNTEAFF. DNA for the CDR3: TGTGCTAGTGGTCCTCGGGACAATCTGAACACTGAAGCTTTCTTT. The chain is built from TRBV12-5 and TRBJ1-1; possibly TRBD1 for D (6 bases). Trimming removed 5 bases from V and 0 bases from J, with 13 bases in between. The germline gives CDR1 LGHNT, CDR2 FRNRAP. The CDR3 loop spans 15 amino acids.

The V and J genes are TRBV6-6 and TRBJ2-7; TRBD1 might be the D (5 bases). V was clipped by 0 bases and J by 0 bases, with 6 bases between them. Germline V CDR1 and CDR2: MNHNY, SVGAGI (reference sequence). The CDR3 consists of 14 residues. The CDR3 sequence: CASSYSDTSYEQYF. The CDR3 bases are TGTGCCAGCAGTTACTCGGACACCTCCTACGAGCAGTACTTC.

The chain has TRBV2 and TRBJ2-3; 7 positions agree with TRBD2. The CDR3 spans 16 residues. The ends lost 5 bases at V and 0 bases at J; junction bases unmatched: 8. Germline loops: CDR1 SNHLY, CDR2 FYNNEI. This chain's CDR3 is CASSSLGGISTDTQYF. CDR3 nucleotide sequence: TGTGCCAGCAGTTCCCTCGGGGGGATTAGCACAGATACGCAGTATTTT.

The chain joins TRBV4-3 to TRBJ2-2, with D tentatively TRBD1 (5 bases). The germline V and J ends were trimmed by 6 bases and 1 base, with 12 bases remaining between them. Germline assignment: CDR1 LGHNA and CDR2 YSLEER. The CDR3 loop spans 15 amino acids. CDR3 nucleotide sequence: TGCGCCAGCAGTGGGGCGGTGATGAACACCGGGGAGCTGTTTTTT. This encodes CASSGAVMNTGELFF.

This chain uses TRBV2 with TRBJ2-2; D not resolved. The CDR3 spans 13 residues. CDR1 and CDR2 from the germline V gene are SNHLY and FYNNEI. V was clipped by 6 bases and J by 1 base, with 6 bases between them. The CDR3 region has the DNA TGTGCCAGCAGGTGGCAGAACACCGGGGAGCTGTTTTTT. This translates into CASRWQNTGELFF.

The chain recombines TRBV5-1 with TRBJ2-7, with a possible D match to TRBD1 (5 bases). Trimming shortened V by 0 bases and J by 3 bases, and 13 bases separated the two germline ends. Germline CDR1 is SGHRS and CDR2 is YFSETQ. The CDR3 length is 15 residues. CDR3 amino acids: CASSLGGETVYEQYF. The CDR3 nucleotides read TGCGCCAGCAGCTTGGGGGGCGAGACGGTCTACGAGCAGTACTTC. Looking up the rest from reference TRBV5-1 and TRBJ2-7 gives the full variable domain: KAGVTQTPRYLIKTRGQQVTLSCSPISGHRSVSWYQQTPGQGLQFLFEYFSETQRNKGNFPGRFSGRQFSNSRSEMNVSTLELGDSALYLCASSLGGETVYEQYFGPGTRLTVT.

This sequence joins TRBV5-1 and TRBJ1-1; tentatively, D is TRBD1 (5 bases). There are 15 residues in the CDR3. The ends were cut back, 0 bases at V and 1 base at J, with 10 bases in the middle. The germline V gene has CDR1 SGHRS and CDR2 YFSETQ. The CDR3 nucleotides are TGCGCCAGCAGCTTGGGGGGCCGTCAGAACACTGAAGCTTTCTTT. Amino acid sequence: CASSLGGRQNTEAFF.

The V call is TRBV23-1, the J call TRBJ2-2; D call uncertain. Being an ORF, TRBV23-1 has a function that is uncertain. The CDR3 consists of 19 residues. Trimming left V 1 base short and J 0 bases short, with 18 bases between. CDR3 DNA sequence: TGCGCCAGCAGTCAATATTCCATTCTCACAGTGACGAACACCGGGGAGCTGTTTTTT. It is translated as CASSQYSILTVTNTGELFF.

The CDR3 DNA sequence: TGTGCCAGCAGTGACCTTACAGGGACAGCCAAAGAGACCCAGTACTTC. Translation gives CASSDLTGTAKETQYF. The chain combines TRBV6-1 with TRBJ2-5; 7 nucleotides align to TRBD1. The CDR3 sequence is 16 residues long. CDR1 MNHNS and CDR2 SASEGT come from the germline V gene. V lost 3 bases to trimming and J lost 3 bases; unmatched junction nucleotides: 10.

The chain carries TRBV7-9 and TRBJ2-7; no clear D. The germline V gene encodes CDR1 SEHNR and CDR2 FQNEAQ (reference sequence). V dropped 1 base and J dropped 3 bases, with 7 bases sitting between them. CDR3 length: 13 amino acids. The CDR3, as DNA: TGTGCCAGCAGCTTAGGCGGCTACTACGAGCAGTACTTC. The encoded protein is CASSLGGYYEQYF.

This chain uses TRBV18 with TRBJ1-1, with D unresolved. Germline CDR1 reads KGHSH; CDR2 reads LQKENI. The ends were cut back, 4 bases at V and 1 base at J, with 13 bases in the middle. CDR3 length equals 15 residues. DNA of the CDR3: TGTGCCAGCTCACGCGAGATCCCGCCGAACACTGAAGCTTTCTTT. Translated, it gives CASSREIPPNTEAFF.

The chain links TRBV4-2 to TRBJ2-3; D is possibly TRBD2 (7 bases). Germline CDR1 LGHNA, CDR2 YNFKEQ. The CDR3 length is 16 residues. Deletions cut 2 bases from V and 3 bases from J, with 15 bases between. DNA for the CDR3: TGTGCCAGCAGCCAATTTTTCGGGGGGCGAACAGATACGCAGTATTTT. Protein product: CASSQFFGGRTDTQYF.

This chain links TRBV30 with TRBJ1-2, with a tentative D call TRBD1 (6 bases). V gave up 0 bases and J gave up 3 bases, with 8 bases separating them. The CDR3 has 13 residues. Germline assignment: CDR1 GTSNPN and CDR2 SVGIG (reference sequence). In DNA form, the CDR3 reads TGTGCCTGGAGTGTTGGGGGCTACTATGGCTACACCTTC. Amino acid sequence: CAWSVGGYYGYTF.

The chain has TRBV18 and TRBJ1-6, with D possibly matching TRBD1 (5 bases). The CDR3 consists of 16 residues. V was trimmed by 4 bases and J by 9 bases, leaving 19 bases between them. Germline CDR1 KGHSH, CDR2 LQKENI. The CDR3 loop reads CASSLRQSVFGSPLHF. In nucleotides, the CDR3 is TGTGCCAGCTCACTCCGACAGTCGGTGTTCGGTTCACCCCTCCACTTT.

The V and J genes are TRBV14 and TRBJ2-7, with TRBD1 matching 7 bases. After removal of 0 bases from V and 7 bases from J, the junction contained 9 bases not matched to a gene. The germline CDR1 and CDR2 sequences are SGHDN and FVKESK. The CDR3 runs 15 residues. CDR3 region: CASSQDITGAREQYF. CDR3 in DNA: TGTGCCAGCAGCCAAGATATAACAGGGGCTCGGGAGCAGTACTTC.

As DNA, the CDR3 is TGTGCCAGCAGCCGGATACGCAGCGGTTTTACGAACACCGGGGAGCTGTTTTTT. Protein sequence: CASSRIRSGFTNTGELFF. The chain uses TRBV7-6 and TRBJ2-2, with a tentative D call TRBD2 (5 bases). Germline values: CDR1 SGHVS, CDR2 FNYEAQ. V shed 5 bases and J shed 0 bases, with 19 bases lying between them. This CDR3 has 18 amino acids.

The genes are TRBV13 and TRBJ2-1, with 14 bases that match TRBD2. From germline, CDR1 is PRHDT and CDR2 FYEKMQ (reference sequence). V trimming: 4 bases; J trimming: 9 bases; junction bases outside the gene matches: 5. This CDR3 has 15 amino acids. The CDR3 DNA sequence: TGTGCCAGCAGCTCCCCGGGACTAGCGGGAGTTGAGCAGTTCTTC. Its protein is CASSSPGLAGVEQFF.

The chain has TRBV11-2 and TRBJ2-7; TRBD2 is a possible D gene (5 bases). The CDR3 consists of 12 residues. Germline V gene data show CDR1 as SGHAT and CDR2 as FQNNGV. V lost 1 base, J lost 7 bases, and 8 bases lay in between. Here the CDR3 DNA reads TGTGCCAGCAGCTTAGTGGGAGCAGAGCAGTACTTC. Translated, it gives CASSLVGAEQYF.

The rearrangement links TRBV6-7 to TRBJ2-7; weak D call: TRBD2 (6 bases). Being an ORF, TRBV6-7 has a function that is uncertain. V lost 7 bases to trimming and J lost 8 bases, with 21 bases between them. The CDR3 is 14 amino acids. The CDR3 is CASNLGSGRGQQYF. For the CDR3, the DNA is TGTGCCAGCAATTTAGGCTCCGGGAGAGGCCAGCAGTACTTC.

CDR3 protein: CASSLVGSDYTF. The DNA of the CDR3 is TGTGCCAGCAGCTTGGTAGGGAGCGACTACACCTTC. The V and J genes are TRBV5-6 and TRBJ1-2; D is unresolved. The germline V gene has CDR1 SGHDT and CDR2 YYEEEE. The CDR3 totals 12 residues. V was cut by 0 bases and J by 10 bases, with 10 bases left in between.